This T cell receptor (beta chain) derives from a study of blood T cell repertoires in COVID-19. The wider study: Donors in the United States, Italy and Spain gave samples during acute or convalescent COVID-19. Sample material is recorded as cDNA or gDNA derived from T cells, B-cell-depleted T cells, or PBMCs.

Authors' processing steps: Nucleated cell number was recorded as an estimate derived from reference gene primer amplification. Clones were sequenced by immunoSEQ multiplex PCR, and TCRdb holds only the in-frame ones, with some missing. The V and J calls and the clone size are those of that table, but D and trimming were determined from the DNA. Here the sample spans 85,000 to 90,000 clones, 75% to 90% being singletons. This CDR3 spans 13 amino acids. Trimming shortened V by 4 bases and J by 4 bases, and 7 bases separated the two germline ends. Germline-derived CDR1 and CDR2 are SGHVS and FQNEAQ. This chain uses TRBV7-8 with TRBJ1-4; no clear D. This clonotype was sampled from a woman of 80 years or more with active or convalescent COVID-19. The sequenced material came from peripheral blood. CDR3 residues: CASSSGSNEKLFF. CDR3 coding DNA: TGTGCCAGCAGCTCAGGAAGTAATGAAAAACTGTTTTTT.